The 13 T cell receptor beta chains given below trace back to one sample, sequenced in a study of molecular identifiers for immune sequencing clone quantification (dated by TCRdb to between 2017 and 2018). The library was generated by PCR. Sequencing instrument: NextSeq 500. The public reads were reprocessed in TCRdb via fastp at Q25 and MiXCR, keeping in-frame beta chains. Each record represents a unique CDR3 protein, reported with the most common genes and DNA among its rows. The sample records about 510,000 distinct CDR3 sequences, around 23% of which are singletons. The ten largest account for just over 0.75% of the sample. Sequencing input: naive CD8+ T cells from blood, with Jurkat cell RNA spiked in. The sample's cell subset or site label, in plain terms: FACS-sorted CD8+CD4-CCR7+CD45RA+ naive T cells. The source is a human donor in good health. Some libraries in this study had Jurkat cell RNA spiked in.

This rearrangement joins TRBV20-1 to TRBJ2-3; TRBD2 might be the D (6 bases). Germline loops: CDR1 DFQATT, CDR2 SNEGSKA (reference sequence). This CDR3 comprises 17 residues. V was clipped by 5 bases and J by 4 bases, with 25 bases between them. The CDR3 here is CSAYNTRGCHSSDTQYF. In DNA, the CDR3 is TGCAGTGCTTATAACACCCGGGGGTGCCATAGCTCAGATACGCAGTATTTT.

The rearrangement joins TRBV29-1 to TRBJ2-7; D unclear. V lost 0 bases and J 3 bases, leaving 15 bases between the germline ends. The CDR3 has 15 amino acids. From germline, CDR1 is SQVTM and CDR2 ANQGSEA. As DNA, the CDR3 is TGCAGCGTTGAAGAGTTAGGTAGGGAAGGCTACGAGCAGTACTTC. Protein product: CSVEELGREGYEQYF.

This clonotype was seen at least ten times. This chain links TRBV15 with TRBJ2-3; D call uncertain. Between the trimmed V and J ends, which lost 4 bases and 2 bases, there was a span of 7 bases. There are 13 residues in the CDR3. Germline V lookup: CDR1 LNHNV, CDR2 YYDKDF (reference sequence). CDR3 nucleotides: TGTGCCACCAGCATCAGATCCACAGATACGCAGTATTTT. Translating gives CATSIRSTDTQYF.

This clonotype was counted only a few times. The chain joins TRBV6-1 to TRBJ2-7; 10 bases agree with TRBD1. Germline assignment: CDR1 MNHNS and CDR2 SASEGT. This CDR3 has 14 residues. Trimming took 6 bases from V and 4 from J; bases not matched to a gene: 6. The CDR3: CASRWDRGEYEQYF. In DNA form, the CDR3 reads TGTGCCAGCAGGTGGGACAGGGGAGAATACGAGCAGTACTTC.

This clonotype was detected only once. The chain has TRBV3-1 and TRBJ1-1, with 9 nucleotides matching TRBD1. V trimming: 4 bases; J trimming: 11 bases; junction bases outside the gene matches: 8. The CDR3 is 13 amino acids. Germline V gene lookup returns CDR1 LGHDT and CDR2 YNNKEL (reference sequence). CDR3 nucleotide sequence: TGTGCCAGCAGCCTGGGGGGACAGGGAGCGGCTTTCTTT. This codes for CASSLGGQGAAFF.

The genes are TRBV27 and TRBJ2-1; D remains ambiguous. The CDR3 sequence is 15 residues long. Germline loops: CDR1 MNHEY, CDR2 SMNVEV (reference sequence). The V end was cut by 0 bases, the J end by 8 bases, with 14 bases between. CDR3: CASSLSGRAIDEQFF. CDR3 DNA sequence: TGTGCCAGCAGTTTATCGGGTAGGGCCATAGATGAGCAGTTCTTC.

The table lists this clonotype with a few counts. This chain links TRBV5-8 with TRBJ2-7; D may be TRBD1 (6 bases). There are 14 residues in the CDR3. Germline CDR1 reads SGHTS; CDR2 reads YDEGEE. Trimming cost V 0 bases and J 4 bases, with 11 bases left between them. The CDR3 region has the DNA TGTGCCAGCAGCTTGGAGGGGGAAGGTTACGAGCAGTACTTC. This sequence encodes CASSLEGEGYEQYF.

The chain joins TRBV29-1 to TRBJ2-7, with 8 bases lining up with TRBD1. CDR1 is SQVTM, CDR2 ANQGSEA, per germline. V was clipped by 4 bases and J by 2 bases; unmatched bases: 7. CDR3 length equals 14 residues. DNA for the CDR3: TGCAGCGTTGTTGAGACAGGGGCACCCTACGAGCAGTACTTC. Translation: CSVVETGAPYEQYF.

The chain combines TRBV24-1 with TRBJ2-2, with 7 bases matching TRBD1. The CDR3 covers 15 residues. Looked up from germline, CDR1 is KGHDR and CDR2 is SFDVKD. With 3 bases clipped from V and 2 bases from J, the junction kept 2 bases outside the gene matches. The CDR3 region is CATSDQGENTGELFF. CDR3 DNA: TGTGCCACCAGTGATCAGGGGGAAAACACCGGGGAGCTGTTTTTT.

This clonotype was seen ten or more times. One end of the junction fails to match germline, which may point to a read error. V and J are TRBV28 and TRBJ1-1; the D gene is possibly TRBD1 (5 bases). In germline, CDR1 is MDHEN, CDR2 SYDVKM. This CDR3 region has 13 residues. The CDR3 sequence: CASSSSGNAEAFF. The CDR3 region has the DNA TGTGCCAGCAGTTCATCAGGGAACGCTGAAGCTTTCTTT.

The rearrangement links TRBV20-1 to TRBJ2-7; TRBD2 agrees at 10 bases. Per the germline V gene, CDR1 is DFQATT and CDR2 is SNEGSKA (reference sequence). The CDR3 is 14 amino acids. Trimming at V came to 6 bases and at J to 2 bases, leaving 7 bases not matched to a gene. CDR3: CSARTSGDTYEQYF. As DNA, the CDR3 is TGCAGTGCCCGAACTAGCGGGGATACCTACGAGCAGTACTTC.

This clonotype was counted many times. The chain joins TRBV9 to TRBJ2-7; possibly TRBD1 for D (5 bases). Per the germline V gene, CDR1 is SGDLS and CDR2 is YYNGEE. Between the trimmed V and J ends, which lost 0 bases and 2 bases, there was a span of 9 bases. CDR3 length: 14 residues. CDR3 sequence: CASSVGGLTYEQYF. In nucleotides, the CDR3 is TGTGCCAGCAGCGTAGGGGGCTTAACCTACGAGCAGTACTTC.

A single count supports this clonotype. One end of the junction fails to match germline, which may point to a read error. This chain uses TRBV27 with TRBJ1-1; TRBD1 agrees at 7 bases. Germline V gene data show CDR1 as MNHEY and CDR2 as SMNVEV (reference sequence). This CDR3 has 15 residues. As DNA, the CDR3 is TGTGCCAGCAGTATATCGGCAGGGGGAGACACTGAAGCTTTCTTT. The encoded protein is CASSISAGGDTEAFF.